Detailed here is one TCR beta chain. Antigen unknown. MiXCR was run by TCRdb on the 5' RACE reads, yielding one entry per CDR3 protein. The profile covers around 220,000 distinct CDR3 sequences, with roughly an eighth appearing a single time and approximately 9.3% taken by the ten largest. Trimming cost V 1 base and J 2 bases, with 14 bases left between them. The CDR3 is 17 residues long. Germline V CDR1 and CDR2: SGHTA, FQGNSA. This entry is derived from a study of identical twins. Findings of the study overall: Models, which agreed with sharing between unrelated individuals, nonetheless underestimated the out-of-frame TCR alpha sharing seen in monozygotic twins.

Sequenced input: memory (CD45RO+) T cells sorted from blood. The chain recombines TRBV7-2 with TRBJ2-2; D might be TRBD2 (6 bases). The receptor comes from a woman aged 18-29 years in good health. The CDR3 DNA reads TGTGCCAGCAGCTTAGGGGCGGTTAGCGGAAACACCGGGGAGCTGTTTTTT. This translates into CASSLGAVSGNTGELFF.